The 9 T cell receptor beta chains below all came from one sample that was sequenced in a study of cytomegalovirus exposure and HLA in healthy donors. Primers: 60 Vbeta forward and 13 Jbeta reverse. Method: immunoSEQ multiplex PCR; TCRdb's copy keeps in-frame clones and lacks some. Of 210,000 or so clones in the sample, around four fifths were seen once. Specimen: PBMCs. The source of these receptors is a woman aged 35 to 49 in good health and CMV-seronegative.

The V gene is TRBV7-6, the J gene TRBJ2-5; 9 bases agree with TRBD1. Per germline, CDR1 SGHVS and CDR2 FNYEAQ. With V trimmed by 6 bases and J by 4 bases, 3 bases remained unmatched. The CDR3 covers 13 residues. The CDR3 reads CASRTGGRETQYF. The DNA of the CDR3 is TGTGCCAGCAGGACAGGGGGAAGAGAGACCCAGTACTTC.

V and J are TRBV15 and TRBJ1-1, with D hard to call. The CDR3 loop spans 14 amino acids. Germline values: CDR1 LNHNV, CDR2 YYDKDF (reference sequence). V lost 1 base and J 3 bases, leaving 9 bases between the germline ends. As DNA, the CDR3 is TGTGCCACCAGCAGAGGGGCCTGGGACACTGAAGCTTTCTTT. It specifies CATSRGAWDTEAFF.

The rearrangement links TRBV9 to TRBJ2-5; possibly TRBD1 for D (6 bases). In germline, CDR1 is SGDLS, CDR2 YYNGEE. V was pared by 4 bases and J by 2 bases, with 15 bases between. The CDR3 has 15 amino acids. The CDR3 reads CASSPQGWDQETQYF. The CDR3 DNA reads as TGTGCCAGCAGCCCCCAGGGGTGGGATCAAGAGACCCAGTACTTC.

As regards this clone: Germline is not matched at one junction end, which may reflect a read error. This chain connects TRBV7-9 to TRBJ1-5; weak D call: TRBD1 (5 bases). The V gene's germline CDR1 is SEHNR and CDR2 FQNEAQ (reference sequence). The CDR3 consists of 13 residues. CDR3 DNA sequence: TGTTCCAGCAGCTCCCCAGGGAATCAGCCCCAGCATTTT. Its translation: CSSSSPGNQPQHF.

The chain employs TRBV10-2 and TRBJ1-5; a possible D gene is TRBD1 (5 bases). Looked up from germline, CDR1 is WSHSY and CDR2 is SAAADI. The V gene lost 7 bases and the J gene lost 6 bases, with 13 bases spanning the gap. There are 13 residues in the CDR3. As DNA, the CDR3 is TGCGCCAGCACCGGAGGGGCATCTCAGCCCCAGCATTTT. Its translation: CASTGGASQPQHF.

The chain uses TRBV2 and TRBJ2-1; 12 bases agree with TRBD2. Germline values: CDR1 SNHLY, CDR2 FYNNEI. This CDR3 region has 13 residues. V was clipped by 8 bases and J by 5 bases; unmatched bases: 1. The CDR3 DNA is TGTGCCAGCCCTAGCGGGGGGGACAATGAGCAGTTCTTC. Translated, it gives CASPSGGDNEQFF. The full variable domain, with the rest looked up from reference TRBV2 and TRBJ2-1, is EPEVTQTPSHQVTQMGQEVILRCVPISNHLYFYWYRQILGQKVEFLVSFYNNEISEKSEIFDDQFSVERPDGSNFTLKIRSTKLEDSAMYFCASPSGGDNEQFFGPGTRLTVL.

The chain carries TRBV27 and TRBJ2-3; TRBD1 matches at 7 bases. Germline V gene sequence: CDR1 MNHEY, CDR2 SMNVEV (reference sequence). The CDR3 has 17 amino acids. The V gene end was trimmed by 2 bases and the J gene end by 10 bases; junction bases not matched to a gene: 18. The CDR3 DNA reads TGTGCCAGCAGTTTACCAGACAGGGATGGTCTGAGTCATCCGCAGTATTTT. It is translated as CASSLPDRDGLSHPQYF.

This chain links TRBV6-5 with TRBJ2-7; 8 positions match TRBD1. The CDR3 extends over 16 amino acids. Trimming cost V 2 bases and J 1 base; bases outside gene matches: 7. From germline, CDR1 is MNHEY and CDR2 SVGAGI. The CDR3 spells CASSYNVRDRSYEQYF. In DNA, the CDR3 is TGTGCCAGCAGTTACAATGTGAGGGACAGGTCCTACGAGCAGTACTTC.

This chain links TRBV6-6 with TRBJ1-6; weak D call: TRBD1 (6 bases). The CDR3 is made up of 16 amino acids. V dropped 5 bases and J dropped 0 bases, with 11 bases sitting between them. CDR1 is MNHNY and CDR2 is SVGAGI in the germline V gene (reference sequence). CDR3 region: CASSPTGSSYNSPLHF. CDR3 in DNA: TGTGCCAGCAGTCCTACAGGGAGCTCCTATAATTCACCCCTCCACTTT.